The following is a T cell receptor beta chain sequence with its context. What it recognizes is unknown. This sample stems from a study of yellow fever vaccine responses in identical twins. Findings and limits, study-wide: Among the twins, the vaccine T cell response reportedly seemed partly convergent and partly personalized.

From the RT-PCR reads, TCRdb called clonotypes with MiXCR, one entry per CDR3 protein. The data contain approximately 5,000 distinct CDR3 sequences, just over 70% of them singletons. Germline CDR1 and CDR2: LGHNA and YSLEER. V shed 6 bases and J shed 2 bases, with 5 bases lying between them. The CDR3 is 11 amino acids. This sequence originates from a woman between 18 and 29 years old who received the yellow fever vaccine. The chain uses TRBV4-3 and TRBJ2-7, with D unresolved. The specimen comprised T cells from blood (PBMCs), unsorted or a sorted subset (not recorded which), sampled before or after yellow fever vaccination (not recorded which). The CDR3 coding sequence is TGCGCCAGCAGTGATACCTACGAGCAGTACTTC. It codes for CASSDTYEQYF.